This TCR beta chain stems from a study of T-cell reconstitution after alpha-beta-depleted transplantation in children. Construction of the TCRbeta library involved unique molecular identifiers. TCRdb independently ran MiXCR on the PCR reads; one entry per CDR3 protein. The top ten hold approximately 39% of the sample, which has about 540,000 distinct CDR3 sequences, 25% to 30% seen once. This clonotype was seen more than once but under ten times. This CDR3 spans 18 amino acids. The specimen was PBMCs, collected before TCRalphabeta/CD19-depleted stem cell transplant. The J gene is TRBJ2-5, the V gene TRBV21-1; no check of the table's D call, TRBD1, against the DNA was made. TRBV21-1 is tagged as a pseudogene. The clonotype originates from a boy under two years old with Wiskott-Aldrich syndrome, due to receive a stem cell transplant. The CDR3 spells CASSSDIRGRTLQETQYF. For the CDR3, the DNA is TGTGCCAGCAGCAGCGACATCAGGGGAAGGACACTCCAAGAGACCCAGTACTTC.